The T cell receptor beta chain under discussion was sequenced for a study of CD8 T cells in ankylosing spondylitis. This clonotype was recorded many times. Each CDR3 protein gets one entry after TCRdb re-called the 5' RACE reads with MiXCR. The sample has under 300,000 distinct CDR3 sequences, 8% to 9.5% seen once. Germline values: CDR1 SGHRS, CDR2 YFSETQ. V was clipped by 0 bases and J by 4 bases, with 6 bases between them. This CDR3 is 13 amino acids long. This TCR was recovered from a male donor with ankylosing spondylitis or in good health (not recorded which). The sequenced material came from blood, either unsorted or a sorted T cell fraction (not recorded which). The V gene is TRBV5-1, the J gene TRBJ2-3; D gene ambiguous. Here the CDR3 reads CASSLDGSDTQYF. The DNA for the CDR3 is TGCGCCAGCAGCTTGGACGGATCAGATACGCAGTATTTT.